A single sample gave rise to the 24 T cell receptor beta chains below, sequenced in a study of blood T cell repertoires in COVID-19. Measured with immunoSEQ multiplex PCR; TCRdb has only the in-frame clones, and not every one. The sample includes more than 200,000 clones, over 75% of them seen just once. The specimen sequenced was peripheral blood. Source of these receptors: a human donor in a cohort sampled during active COVID-19.

This clone was found a few times. This chain uses TRBV10-1 with TRBJ2-7; 7 bases map to TRBD1. The CDR3 contains 13 residues. In germline, CDR1 is WNHNN, CDR2 SYGVQD (reference sequence). V shed 6 bases and J 6 bases; nucleotides not matched to a gene: 8. CDR3: CASSGQEATEQYF. CDR3 in DNA: TGCGCCAGCAGCGGACAGGAGGCTACCGAGCAGTACTTC.

The V and J genes are TRBV9 and TRBJ2-7, with 10 bases matching TRBD1. The junction had 8 bases not matched to a gene; V was cut back by 6 bases and J by 5 bases. This CDR3 has 14 amino acids. CDR1 SGDLS and CDR2 YYNGEE come from the germline V gene. The CDR3 DNA sequence: TGTGCCAGCAACCCGGGACAGGGGTTCCACGAGCAGTACTTC. It translates to CASNPGQGFHEQYF.

The rearrangement joins TRBV18 to TRBJ2-7; 7 bases agree with TRBD1. Germline loops: CDR1 KGHSH, CDR2 LQKENI. This CDR3 spans 14 amino acids. V gave up 0 bases and J gave up 5 bases; unmatched junction bases: 4. DNA of the CDR3: TGTGCCAGCTCACCACCAGACAGGGCCAACGAGCAGTACTTC. Its translation: CASSPPDRANEQYF. Variable domain in full (rest from reference TRBV18 and TRBJ2-7): NAGVMQNPRHLVRRRGQEARLRCSPMKGHSHVYWYRQLPEEGLKFMVYLQKENIIDESGMPKERFSAEFPKEGPSILRIQQVVRGDSAAYFCASSPPDRANEQYFGPGTRLTVT.

This clone was found a few times. The CDR3 region has the DNA TGTGCCAGCAGTCCCCCGCGAGGGCCGAACGAGCAGTACTTC. Its protein product is CASSPPRGPNEQYF. V is TRBV9 and J is TRBJ2-7, with a possible D match to TRBD2 (5 bases). The CDR3 covers 14 residues. CDR1 SGDLS and CDR2 YYNGEE come from the germline V gene. V lost 5 bases to trimming and J lost 5 bases, with 17 bases between them.

The CDR3 region has the DNA TGTGCCAGCAGTCCCCTCGGAGGGACAGGGGGCTGCGACGAGCAGTACTTC. Its protein product is CASSPLGGTGGCDEQYF. The V call is TRBV6-4, the J call TRBJ2-7; 12 bases match TRBD1. The germline V gene has CDR1 MRHNA and CDR2 SNTAGT. The CDR3 consists of 17 residues. J lost 5 bases, V lost 5 bases, and 13 bases had no gene match.

This clone was seen only a few times. The chain joins TRBV27 to TRBJ2-1; maybe TRBD1 (5 bases). This CDR3 is 12 amino acids long. The germline V and J ends were trimmed by 6 bases and 6 bases, with 9 bases remaining between them. Per germline, CDR1 MNHEY and CDR2 SMNVEV (reference sequence). For the CDR3, the DNA is TGTGCCAGCAGCCAGGGTCTCAATGAGCAGTTCTTC. As protein: CASSQGLNEQFF.

The chain recombines TRBV23-1 with TRBJ2-1, with 8 bases aligning to TRBD1. TRBV23-1 is reported as an ORF; its role is uncertain. This CDR3 contains 11 residues. This chain's CDR3 is CARQGPNEQFF. DNA for the CDR3: TGCGCGAGACAGGGGCCCAATGAGCAGTTCTTC.

The CDR3 region is CASSPRTGGETQYF. The CDR3 DNA follows: TGTGCCAGCAGTCCCCGGACAGGGGGAGAGACCCAGTACTTC. The J gene is TRBJ2-5, the V gene TRBV27; 10 nucleotides line up with TRBD1. Trimming removed 5 bases from V and 4 bases from J; junction bases left unmatched: 4. The CDR3 is 14 residues long. Germline CDR1 MNHEY, CDR2 SMNVEV (reference sequence).

The rearrangement joins TRBV6-5 to TRBJ1-5, with D possibly TRBD1 on 5 matching bases. Germline V gene sequence: CDR1 MNHEY, CDR2 SVGAGI. V was cut by 5 bases and J by 2 bases, with 10 bases left in between. The CDR3 contains 14 residues. For the CDR3, the DNA is TGTGCCAGCAGTCGGGGGGGTGGCAATCAGCCCCAGCATTTT. As protein: CASSRGGGNQPQHF.

The V and J genes are TRBV6-4 and TRBJ1-2; D gene ambiguous. V was trimmed by 2 bases and J by 7 bases, leaving 11 bases between them. The CDR3 consists of 13 residues. CDR1 MRHNA and CDR2 SNTAGT come from the germline V gene. For the CDR3, the DNA is TGTGCCAGCAGTGACGAATTCGGGTTTGGCTACACCTTC. Residues: CASSDEFGFGYTF.

As DNA, the CDR3 is TGTGCCAGCAGCTTAGAAAGCGTGCCCTACAATGAGCAGTTCTTC. Protein: CASSLESVPYNEQFF. The chain employs TRBV7-2 and TRBJ2-1; D gene unclear. The CDR3 spans 15 residues. The germline CDR1 and CDR2 sequences are SGHTA and FQGNSA. The V end lost 1 base, the J end lost 2 bases, and 9 bases lay between the germline ends.

J is TRBJ2-1 and V is TRBV7-2; the match to TRBD2 covers 12 bases. Trimming took 4 bases from V and 7 from J; bases not matched to a gene: 5. The CDR3 sequence is 15 residues long. Germline assignment: CDR1 SGHTA and CDR2 FQGNSA. This chain's CDR3 is CASSSSGGANNEQFF. Here the CDR3 DNA reads TGTGCCAGCAGCTCTAGCGGGGGGGCTAATAATGAGCAGTTCTTC.

V is TRBV30 and J is TRBJ2-7; 8 positions agree with TRBD1. V lost 0 bases, J lost 4 bases, and 5 bases stayed unmatched. CDR3 length equals 14 residues. The germline CDR1 and CDR2 sequences are GTSNPN and SVGIG (reference sequence). The CDR3 loop reads CAWSVQQGAYEQYF. CDR3 in DNA: TGTGCCTGGAGTGTACAGCAGGGGGCGTACGAGCAGTACTTC.

The rearrangement uses TRBV5-1 and TRBJ2-4; 8 bases match TRBD1. CDR1 and CDR2 from the germline V gene are SGHRS and YFSETQ. Trimming at V came to 3 bases and at J to 8 bases, leaving 7 bases not matched to a gene. The CDR3 contains 14 residues. This CDR3 is CASSSDRGRDIQYF. In nucleotides, the CDR3 is TGCGCCAGCAGCTCCGACAGGGGTCGTGACATTCAGTACTTC.

CDR3 sequence: CASSSPGQGNEAFF. The DNA of the CDR3 is TGTGCCAGCAGTTCCCCCGGACAGGGGAACGAAGCTTTCTTT. The V gene is TRBV6-5, the J gene TRBJ1-1; 9 bases map to TRBD1. Germline trimming cut 4 bases from V and 8 bases from J; bases unmatched to any gene: 8. In germline, CDR1 is MNHEY, CDR2 SVGAGI. This CDR3 has 14 amino acids.

This sequence joins TRBV27 and TRBJ2-7, with TRBD2 as a possible D gene (7 bases). V lost 0 bases and J lost 0, with 12 bases in between. In germline, CDR1 is MNHEY, CDR2 SMNVEV (reference sequence). The CDR3 sequence is 16 residues long. DNA of the CDR3: TGTGCCAGCAGTTTATCTCGGGGGGCAGGCTCCTACGAGCAGTACTTC. Translation gives CASSLSRGAGSYEQYF.

The rearrangement joins TRBV19 to TRBJ1-1; D uncertain. The CDR3 is made up of 13 amino acids. The V and J ends lost 3 bases and 5 bases respectively, with 10 bases between them. The germline gives CDR1 LNHDA, CDR2 SQIVND (reference sequence). CDR3 nucleotide sequence: TGTGCCAGTAGTATTCTACCGAGGACTGAAGCTTTCTTT. This translates into CASSILPRTEAFF.

V is TRBV11-2 and J is TRBJ1-2, with D perhaps TRBD1 (6 bases). Trimming took 5 bases from V and 8 from J, leaving 15 bases between them. Per the germline V gene, CDR1 is SGHAT and CDR2 is FQNNGV. The CDR3 runs to 13 residues. DNA of the CDR3: TGTGCCAGCAGCCCGGGACAAATAGGAGGCTACACCTTC. Translating gives CASSPGQIGGYTF.

The chain links TRBV3-1 (or the pseudogene TRBV3-2) to TRBJ1-2; unclear D gene. CDR1 is LGHDT, CDR2 YNNKEL, per germline (reference sequence). The CDR3 has 16 amino acids. V lost 5 bases and J 2 bases, leaving 18 bases between the germline ends. The CDR3 reads CASSENRPNLNYGYTF. As DNA, the CDR3 is TGTGCCAGCAGCGAGAACAGACCTAACTTGAACTATGGCTACACCTTC.

The gene calls are TRBV6-5 and TRBJ1-3; D unresolved. Germline V CDR1 and CDR2: MNHEY, SVGAGI. The CDR3 is 13 residues long. Trimming took off 6 bases at V and 8 bases at J, with 14 bases between the two ends. CDR3 DNA: TGTGCCAGCAGACGAGGAGGATGGGACACCATATATTTT. It encodes CASRRGGWDTIYF.

The rearrangement joins TRBV11-2 to TRBJ1-2, with TRBD1 identical over 7 bases. Germline trimming cut 5 bases from V and 7 bases from J; bases unmatched to any gene: 13. The CDR3 is made up of 15 amino acids. CDR1 SGHAT and CDR2 FQNNGV come from the germline V gene. The CDR3: CASSLLGTAESGYTF. The CDR3 DNA reads TGTGCCAGCAGCCTTTTAGGGACAGCCGAAAGTGGCTACACCTTC.

The V call is TRBV6-2 or TRBV6-3, the J call TRBJ1-1, with D unclear. The CDR3 is 14 amino acids. Germline V gives CDR1 MNHEY, CDR2 SVGEGT. The V and J ends lost 2 bases and 0 bases respectively, with 7 bases between them. The CDR3 region is CASSYAYLNTEAFF. CDR3 in DNA: TGTGCCAGCAGTTACGCCTACTTGAACACTGAAGCTTTCTTT.

The chain has TRBV6-6 and TRBJ1-2, with 7 nucleotides matching TRBD1. The V and J ends lost 5 bases and 6 bases, in that order; junction bases with no gene match: 12. This CDR3 comprises 15 residues. Looked up from germline, CDR1 is MNHNY and CDR2 is SVGAGI (reference sequence). For the CDR3, the DNA is TGTGCCAGCAGTAGAACCCAATTAACAGGGGATGGCTACACCTTC. Translation gives CASSRTQLTGDGYTF.

The chain's CDR3 is CASSRSGGIDEQYF. For the CDR3, the DNA is TGCGCCAGCAGCCGAAGCGGGGGTATCGACGAGCAGTACTTC. The chain couples TRBV4-3 to TRBJ2-7, with 8 bases matching TRBD2. The CDR3 has 14 residues. V was pared by 4 bases and J by 5 bases, with 7 bases of the junction left unmatched. The germline gives CDR1 LGHNA, CDR2 YSLEER.